The clone carrying this TCR beta chain was detected only a few times. The source of the sample is a study of T and B cells in COVID-19 patients. From blood, roughly 240-550 ng of genomic DNA served as TRB template. This CDR3 spans 15 amino acids. V was pared by 2 bases and J by 0 bases, with 8 bases between. Germline lookup yields CDR1 LNHNV and CDR2 YYDKDF (reference sequence). Multiplex PCR with BIOMED2 TRB-A/B primer pools amplified TRB rearrangements. TCRdb used MiXCR to reprocess the multiplex PCR reads, holding one entry per CDR3 protein. The table lists 17,000 or so distinct CDR3 sequences, around a quarter of them singletons.

Sequencing was carried out using blood. The V call is TRBV15, the J call TRBJ1-3, with no clear D. The sequence derives from a human donor who had recovered from COVID-19. The CDR3 protein is CATSRRPASGNTIYF. CDR3 coding DNA: TGTGCCACCAGCAGACGGCCGGCCTCTGGAAACACCATATATTTT.